A selection of T cell receptor beta chains follows, all from one sample in a study of T-cell memory formation after mild COVID-19. TCRdb called the 5' RACE reads again in MiXCR, with one record for every CDR3 protein. The table shows 350,000 to 500,000 distinct CDR3 sequences, with roughly 18% occurring only once. Sequencing used PBMCs or a T cell subset sorted from them (not recorded which). These receptors came from a man between 18 and 35 years old who had mild COVID-19 (a few samples of this study predate the infection). Cell type and time point are not known. The CDR3 runs from the conserved cysteine through the conserved F or W. Fields, in order: J gene, clone size, V gene, D gene, CDR3 DNA, CDR3 protein. The D gene is left open where the match is weak. Clone size is shown for a subset of rows, as once, few, many or a class of expanded clone.

J gene: TRBJ2-3
clone size: -
V gene: TRBV7-2
D gene: TRBD1
CDR3 DNA: TGTGCCAGCAGTCCAACCGGGACCCCCCTTGACAGGGGATATTTT
CDR3 protein: CASSPTGTPLDRGYF

J gene: TRBJ2-5
clone size: -
V gene: TRBV7-8
D gene: TRBD2
CDR3 DNA: TGTGCCAGCAGCTTAGGAGCGGGGGGGCTCCAAGAGACCCAGTACTTC
CDR3 protein: CASSLGAGGLQETQYF

J gene: TRBJ1-1
clone size: few
V gene: TRBV4-2
D gene: -
CDR3 DNA: TGTGCCAGCAGCCAGGAAGAAGCCTTGAACACTGAAGCTTTCTTT
CDR3 protein: CASSQEEALNTEAFF

J gene: TRBJ2-2
clone size: -
V gene: TRBV9
D gene: TRBD1
CDR3 DNA: TGTGCCAGCAGCGAACCGGTCGGGACAGCCAACACCGGGGAGCTGTTTTTT
CDR3 protein: CASSEPVGTANTGELFF

J gene: TRBJ1-1
clone size: few
V gene: TRBV7-9
D gene: -
CDR3 DNA: TGTGCCAGCAGCCGACAGAGTACGAACACTGAAGCTTTCTTT
CDR3 protein: CASSRQSTNTEAFF

J gene: TRBJ1-2
clone size: many
V gene: TRBV6-2/TRBV6-3
D gene: TRBD1
CDR3 DNA: TGTGCCAGCGGTAAATCGGACAGGCCGCCCTCTGGCTACACCTTC
CDR3 protein: CASGKSDRPPSGYTF

J gene: TRBJ2-3
clone size: -
V gene: TRBV2
D gene: -
CDR3 DNA: TGTGCCAGCAGTGAAGAGGATCGGGGCGGGGGCGCAGATACGCAGTATTTT
CDR3 protein: CASSEEDRGGGADTQYF

J gene: TRBJ1-1
clone size: -
V gene: TRBV20-1
D gene: TRBD1
CDR3 DNA: TGCAGTGCTAGACAGACAGGGGGCGCGAACACTGAAGCTTTCTTT
CDR3 protein: CSARQTGGANTEAFF

J gene: TRBJ1-5
clone size: few
V gene: TRBV10-3
D gene: -
CDR3 DNA: TGTGCCATCAGTGAGTCGGAGGACTCAGATCAGCCCCAGCATTTT
CDR3 protein: CAISESEDSDQPQHF

J gene: TRBJ2-1
clone size: -
V gene: TRBV20-1
D gene: TRBD1
CDR3 DNA: TGCAGTGCTAGAGCCGGACAGGGACGCAATGAGCAGTTCTTC
CDR3 protein: CSARAGQGRNEQFF

J gene: TRBJ1-2
clone size: -
V gene: TRBV7-2
D gene: TRBD1
CDR3 DNA: TGTGCCAGCAGCTTAGGCTCGGGACAGGCTATCTATGGCTACACATTC
CDR3 protein: CASSLGSGQAIYGYTF

J gene: TRBJ2-3
clone size: -
V gene: TRBV7-2
D gene: TRBD2
CDR3 DNA: TGTGCCAGCAGCTTGATGATAGCGGGGGGGCCGGGTACGCAGTATTTT
CDR3 protein: CASSLMIAGGPGTQYF

J gene: TRBJ1-5
clone size: -
V gene: TRBV2
D gene: TRBD1
CDR3 DNA: TGTGCCAGCAGTCACAGGACAGGGTTAAATCAGCCCCAGCATTTT
CDR3 protein: CASSHRTGLNQPQHF

J gene: TRBJ1-3
clone size: -
V gene: TRBV6-5
D gene: -
CDR3 DNA: TGTGCCAGCCAAATAAGCGGATTAGCTGGAAACACCATATATTTT
CDR3 protein: CASQISGLAGNTIYF

J gene: TRBJ2-2
clone size: -
V gene: TRBV5-1
D gene: TRBD2
CDR3 DNA: TGCGCCAGCAGCTTCGGGAGCGGGGGGCCGAACACCGGGGAGCTGTTTTTT
CDR3 protein: CASSFGSGGPNTGELFF

J gene: TRBJ1-2
clone size: few
V gene: TRBV12-3/TRBV12-4
D gene: TRBD1
CDR3 DNA: TGTGCCAGCACACAACAGGGGTTCTATGGCTACACCTTC
CDR3 protein: CASTQQGFYGYTF

J gene: TRBJ2-5
clone size: -
V gene: TRBV6-5
D gene: -
CDR3 DNA: TGTGCCAGCAGCACAGGTGGTCTAGCCAGGACCCAGTACTTC
CDR3 protein: CASSTGGLARTQYF

J gene: TRBJ1-2
clone size: -
V gene: TRBV20-1
D gene: TRBD1
CDR3 DNA: TGCAGTGCTAGCACAGGGGGGACGAGCGATGGCTACACCTTC
CDR3 protein: CSASTGGTSDGYTF

J gene: TRBJ2-1
clone size: -
V gene: TRBV25-1
D gene: TRBD1
CDR3 DNA: TGTGCCAGCAGTCAGGGACAGGGGCTAGGGAATGAGCAGTTCTTC
CDR3 protein: CASSQGQGLGNEQFF

J gene: TRBJ1-2
clone size: -
V gene: TRBV7-2
D gene: TRBD1
CDR3 DNA: TGTGCCAGCAGCACCTTGTCAGGGGGCACCCTTGGCTACACCTTC
CDR3 protein: CASSTLSGGTLGYTF

J gene: TRBJ2-3
clone size: -
V gene: TRBV7-9
D gene: -
CDR3 DNA: TGTGCCAGCAGCTCCACTACCAGGGGGCAGTATTTT
CDR3 protein: CASSSTTRGQYF

J gene: TRBJ2-3
clone size: -
V gene: TRBV11-3
D gene: -
CDR3 DNA: TGTGCCAGCAGCTTAGATGGTCTAGCCACAGATACGCAGTATTTT
CDR3 protein: CASSLDGLATDTQYF